This TCR beta chain was recorded in a study of OX40 agonist ivuxolimab in advanced cancers. In the study overall: Ivuxolimab was an agonistic, fully human IgG2 monoclonal antibody directed against OX40 (CD134), a costimulatory receptor. Prior anti-PD-1, anti-PD-L1 or anti-CTLA-4 therapy was permitted, and checkpoint inhibitors had been received by about 36% of dose-escalation patients. Of the approximately 50 dose-escalation patients, hepatocellular carcinoma was present in approximately 20, melanoma in roughly 15, renal cell carcinoma in 9 and head and neck cancer in 9. Intravenous ivuxolimab was administered to patients every 2 weeks at six dose levels: 0.01, 0.1, 0.3, 1.5, 3 and 10 mg/kg. The paper covers the monotherapy dose-escalation part of the phase I ivuxolimab trial, which included N of about 50 patients. In the dose-escalation cohort, approximately 82% of patients were male, and the mean age was 60 years with a range of roughly 20 to 79. Partial responses were achieved by three dose-escalation patients, of whom one had hepatocellular carcinoma and two had cutaneous melanoma. The purpose of peripheral TCRbeta sequencing was to test whether ivuxolimab changed TCR sequence diversity and led to clonal T-cell expansion. The paper's findings and limits, for the study overall: Antigen specificity was not determined for the clonally expanded peripheral T cells. Low levels of normalized T-cell clonal expansion were also seen in some nonresponding patients. In partial responders in the 0.1-3.0 mg/kg groups, normalized peripheral clonal expansion was found to be among the lowest, especially among CD8+ T cells. After ivuxolimab, CD8+ T cells had more expanded clones than CD4+ T cells on average. At doses of 0.1 to 3.0 mg/kg, clonal expansion of both CD4+ and CD8+ blood T cells was observed from baseline to week 6.

The CDR1 and CDR2 encoded by the germline V gene are SQVTM and ANQGSEA. The CDR3 runs 16 amino acids, cysteine and phenylalanine included. The entry retains the CDR3 DNA only, 48 bases that are in frame from base 1. Relative to germline, V is 6 bases shorter and J is 0 bases shorter, with 15 bases between their ends. This clone came up once. The antigen it binds to is not known. Base qualities are not at hand, and no much larger clone is one base apart. Patients with a history of autoimmune disease or receiving systemic immunosuppression were excluded from the trial. In every dose cohort, peripheral blood was drawn for TCR sequencing at baseline, cycle 4 day 1, and cycle 7 day 1. Samples were obtained from an open-label, multicenter, first-in-human phase I dose-escalation trial of ivuxolimab. Adults with locally advanced or metastatic melanoma, renal cell carcinoma, hepatocellular carcinoma or head and neck squamous cell carcinoma were enrolled in the trial. CD4+ and CD8+ T cells were sorted separately from peripheral blood before TCR sequencing.

Genomic DNA was isolated from the sorted cells so that the TCRbeta CDR3 region could be sequenced. TCRbeta CDR3 regions were sequenced using the immunoSEQ Assay. As stored in TCRdb, this immuneACCESS dataset retains in-frame rearrangements with V and J assigned. A fraction of the clones does not appear; measured against another copy, unresolved V genes explain less than half of the discrepancy, and the remainder lacks a known reason. In all, the sample holds approximately 41,000 clones, and about nine tenths of those were seen once. Less than 50% of the sample is taken by the ten largest. This sequence was found in an adult with an advanced solid tumor such as melanoma, head and neck, liver or kidney cancer. The rearrangement joined TRBV29-1 to TRBJ2-6; the D region is possibly TRBD1 or TRBD2, each matching across 6 bases. Material: CD4+ or CD8+ T cells sorted from blood, obtained in a trial of the OX40 agonist ivuxolimab. The CDR3: CSVEQGGASGANVLTF. The base sequence is TGCAGCGTAGAACAGGGAGGAGCCTCTGGGGCCAACGTCCTGACTTTC.